The 29 T cell receptor beta chains presented below share a single source sample, sequenced in a study of cytomegalovirus exposure and HLA in healthy donors. A multiplex PCR was run with 60 Vbeta primers and 13 Jbeta primers. Only in-frame clones appear in the TCRdb table, and some are missing; sequencing was by immunoSEQ multiplex PCR. The table shows about 160,000 clones, with around 84% occurring only once. Sequenced: PBMCs. The receptors derive from a boy aged 2-15 years in good health and CMV-seronegative.

This chain joins TRBV2 and TRBJ2-5; 15 nucleotides line up with TRBD2. The CDR3 is 15 residues long. J was trimmed by 6 bases and V by 7 bases; bases with no gene match: 6. Germline loops: CDR1 SNHLY, CDR2 FYNNEI. CDR3 sequence reads: CASTGLAGGPKTQYF. The CDR3 coding sequence is TGTGCCAGCACCGGACTAGCGGGAGGGCCGAAGACCCAGTACTTC.

The genes are TRBV28 and TRBJ2-7; 9 bases are a match to TRBD1. CDR3 size: 15 residues. The germline CDR1 and CDR2 sequences are MDHEN and SYDVKM. V lost 5 bases, J lost 6 bases, and 11 bases stayed unmatched. In DNA, the CDR3 is TGTGCCAGCAGTCCAGAGGACAGGGGTTTTAGCGAGCAGTACTTC. Protein: CASSPEDRGFSEQYF.

The V call is TRBV6-5, the J call TRBJ1-5, with D perhaps TRBD1 (6 bases). This CDR3 spans 15 amino acids. V gave up 4 bases and J gave up 7 bases, with 17 bases separating them. From germline, CDR1 is MNHEY and CDR2 SVGAGI. The CDR3 nucleotides read TGTGCCAGCAGTTTGACCAACAGGGTCGGCCAGCCCCAGCATTTT. This sequence encodes CASSLTNRVGQPQHF.

The rearrangement joins TRBV2 to TRBJ1-4; TRBD1 matches 9 bases. The CDR3 spans 14 residues. Per germline, CDR1 SNHLY and CDR2 FYNNEI. The V gene end was trimmed by 7 bases and the J gene end by 7 bases; junction bases not matched to a gene: 7. For the CDR3, the DNA is TGTGCCAGCAAGGACACAGGGGGCCCTGAAAAACTGTTTTTT. As protein: CASKDTGGPEKLFF. The full variable domain, rest sourced from reference TRBV2 and TRBJ1-4, is EPEVTQTPSHQVTQMGQEVILRCVPISNHLYFYWYRQILGQKVEFLVSFYNNEISEKSEIFDDQFSVERPDGSNFTLKIRSTKLEDSAMYFCASKDTGGPEKLFFGSGTQLSVL.

This clone was counted once. The chain uses TRBV7-9 and TRBJ2-5, with 9 bases that match TRBD2. With V trimmed by 2 bases and J by 1 base, 8 bases remained unmatched. Germline CDR1 SEHNR, CDR2 FQNEAQ (reference sequence). The CDR3 contains 17 residues. The DNA of the CDR3 is TGTGCCAGCAGCTTAATCACTAGCGGGTCCATCCAAGAGACCCAGTACTTC. It codes for CASSLITSGSIQETQYF.

This chain links TRBV10-3 with TRBJ1-2; 8 bases map to TRBD1. V lost 7 bases and J lost 3; bases outside the gene matches: 7. This CDR3 comprises 14 residues. Germline assignment: CDR1 ENHRY and CDR2 SYGVKD. The CDR3 DNA reads TGTGCCATCACCCAACAGGGGGGAGACTATGGCTACACCTTC. Its translation is CAITQQGGDYGYTF.

DNA of the CDR3: TGTGCCAGTAGTATAGCGGGGGGCCGCCAAGAGACCCAGTACTTC. Its protein product is CASSIAGGRQETQYF. The chain is built from TRBV19 and TRBJ2-5; D possibly corresponds to TRBD2 (7 bases). Germline V gene lookup returns CDR1 LNHDA and CDR2 SQIVND (reference sequence). This CDR3 has 15 residues. V dropped 1 base and J dropped 1 base, with 10 bases sitting between them.

In nucleotides, the CDR3 is TGTGCCAGCAGCTTCGGACAGGGGACGCAGTTCTTC. Translating gives CASSFGQGTQFF. This rearrangement joins TRBV7-3 to TRBJ2-1; 9 bases are shared with TRBD1. J gave up 12 bases and V 3 bases, and 3 bases lay outside the gene matches. Germline V gives CDR1 SGHTA, CDR2 FQGTGA. CDR3 length equals 12 residues.

On this clone itself: Other DNA sequences in the same sample also yield this CDR3. The chain uses TRBV6-4 and TRBJ1-2; 8 bases are a match to TRBD1. Losses at the gene ends were 5 bases for V and 5 bases for J; bases not matched to a gene: 10. CDR3 length: 15 amino acids. Per germline, CDR1 MRHNA and CDR2 SNTAGT. The CDR3 nucleotides are TGTGCCAGCAGTACCTCCGGGACAGGCTCGTATGGCTACACCTTC. It encodes CASSTSGTGSYGYTF.

The gene calls are TRBV5-1 and TRBJ2-1; the match to TRBD2 covers 10 bases. The CDR3 is made up of 15 amino acids. The germline V gene has CDR1 SGHRS and CDR2 YFSETQ. V lost 5 bases and J lost 2; bases outside the gene matches: 4. This chain's CDR3 is CASRPSGGAYNEQFF. CDR3 nucleotides: TGCGCCAGCAGGCCAAGCGGGGGGGCCTACAATGAGCAGTTCTTC.

The J gene is TRBJ1-2, the V gene TRBV18; 8 positions agree with TRBD1. The ends lost 3 bases at V and 2 bases at J; junction bases unmatched: 5. From germline, CDR1 is KGHSH and CDR2 LQKENI. This CDR3 contains 15 residues. The CDR3 DNA is TGTGCCAGCTCACCGGGGGGACAGGCCAACTATGGCTACACCTTC. This sequence encodes CASSPGGQANYGYTF.

CDR3 bases: TGTGCCAGCAGTTTCGACCCCTGGGCAGCTCAGAGGGCTAATGAAAAACTGTTTTTT. Translated: CASSFDPWAAQRANEKLFF. The chain couples TRBV27 to TRBJ1-4; D gene unclear. Per the germline V gene, CDR1 is MNHEY and CDR2 is SMNVEV (reference sequence). This CDR3 is built from 19 residues. Trimming took off 3 bases at V and 3 bases at J, with 23 bases between the two ends.

This chain joins TRBV5-6 and TRBJ1-6, with D perhaps TRBD1 (5 bases). The CDR3 consists of 14 residues. Trimming left V 1 base short and J 7 bases short, with 9 bases between. CDR1 is SGHDT and CDR2 is YYEEEE in the germline V gene. The CDR3 reads CASSLRGANSPLHF. DNA of the CDR3: TGTGCCAGCAGCTTGAGGGGCGCCAATTCACCCCTCCACTTT.

This clone was detected only a few times. The chain is built from TRBV13 and TRBJ2-1; D is perhaps TRBD2 (7 bases). Germline values: CDR1 PRHDT, CDR2 FYEKMQ (reference sequence). This CDR3 region has 15 residues. Deletions cut 5 bases from V and 7 bases from J, with 18 bases between. The CDR3 nucleotides are TGTGCCAGCAGCCCCCTGGGGGGGGCGGGTAATGAGCAGTTCTTC. This translates into CASSPLGGAGNEQFF.

The J gene is TRBJ2-5, the V gene TRBV5-1; possible D gene TRBD2, 6 bases. The V end was cut by 8 bases, the J end by 5 bases, with 19 bases between. The germline V gene encodes CDR1 SGHRS and CDR2 YFSETQ. This CDR3 has 14 amino acids. The CDR3 here is CASGGSGGRETQYF. The CDR3 nucleotides are TGCGCCAGTGGCGGGTCCGGGGGTCGGGAGACCCAGTACTTC.

The gene calls are TRBV5-1 and TRBJ1-2; D is ambiguous. Trimming left V 0 bases short and J 0 bases short, with 6 bases between. The germline CDR1 and CDR2 sequences are SGHRS and YFSETQ. The CDR3 length is 14 residues. In nucleotides, the CDR3 is TGCGCCAGCAGCTTGGGCGGTGCTAACTATGGCTACACCTTC. Its translation: CASSLGGANYGYTF. Complete variable domain (other parts from reference TRBV5-1 and TRBJ1-2): KAGVTQTPRYLIKTRGQQVTLSCSPISGHRSVSWYQQTPGQGLQFLFEYFSETQRNKGNFPGRFSGRQFSNSRSEMNVSTLELGDSALYLCASSLGGANYGYTFGSGTRLTVV.

For this clone: The junction and the germline gene differ at one end; a read error may be behind it. Other DNA sequences in this sample translate to the same CDR3. The rearrangement joins TRBV7-9 to TRBJ1-4, with TRBD1 identical over 10 bases. The CDR3 runs to 15 residues. Germline V lookup: CDR1 SEHNR, CDR2 FQNEAQ (reference sequence). Here the CDR3 DNA reads TGTGCCAGCAGCTTAGTCGGGACAGGGGATGAAAAGCTGTTTTTT. Its protein product is CASSLVGTGDEKLFF.

The J gene is TRBJ1-1, the V gene TRBV4-1; TRBD1 matches at 9 bases. Germline CDR1 reads MGHRA; CDR2 reads YSYEKL. The CDR3 spans 15 residues. The J segment lost 1 base and the V segment lost 3 bases, leaving 3 bases of the junction unmatched. This chain's CDR3 is CASSHDRGANTEAFF. The DNA for the CDR3 is TGCGCCAGCAGCCATGACAGGGGGGCGAACACTGAAGCTTTCTTT.

The V and J genes are TRBV29-1 and TRBJ1-2; D is ambiguous. Germline assignment: CDR1 SQVTM and CDR2 ANQGSEA. The CDR3 is 12 residues long. Trimming left V 3 bases short and J 6 bases short, with 11 bases between. The CDR3 DNA is TGCAGCGTTGATCGGGGTCTTGATGGCTACACCTTC. It codes for CSVDRGLDGYTF.

The J gene is TRBJ2-1, the V gene TRBV27; 9 nucleotides line up with TRBD1. The CDR3 covers 17 residues. Germline V gene sequence: CDR1 MNHEY, CDR2 SMNVEV (reference sequence). V lost 3 bases and J lost 11; bases outside the gene matches: 17. The CDR3 reads CASSFLQRDREGNKQFF. DNA of the CDR3: TGTGCCAGCAGTTTCCTACAGAGGGACAGGGAAGGGAATAAGCAGTTCTTC.

J is TRBJ2-4 and V is TRBV4-1, with 11 bases that match TRBD2. The germline V gene encodes CDR1 MGHRA and CDR2 YSYEKL. The CDR3 covers 16 residues. The V and J ends lost 4 bases and 7 bases, in that order; junction bases with no gene match: 9. Here the CDR3 reads CASSPYSGGAANIQYF. In DNA form, the CDR3 reads TGCGCCAGCAGCCCTTATAGCGGGGGGGCCGCGAACATTCAGTACTTC.

This chain uses TRBV6-5 with TRBJ2-5; 8 bases map to TRBD2. Judging by the DNA end, TRBJ2-7 fits better; the J call may be wrong. Looked up from germline, CDR1 is MNHEY and CDR2 is SVGAGI. The CDR3 contains 14 residues. The CDR3 loop is CASSTAGVSYEQYF. The CDR3 region has the DNA TGTGCCAGCAGTACAGCGGGAGTATCCTACGAGCAGTACTTC.

This chain connects TRBV4-1 to TRBJ1-1, with a tentative D call TRBD1 (5 bases). The germline V gene encodes CDR1 MGHRA and CDR2 YSYEKL. Trimming cost V 0 bases and J 5 bases, with 10 bases left between them. The CDR3 has 14 residues. The DNA for the CDR3 is TGCGCCAGCAGCCAAGAAAACGGGGGAACTGAAGCTTTCTTT. It yields the protein CASSQENGGTEAFF.

V is TRBV6-5 and J is TRBJ2-2; 8 bases are shared with TRBD1. With 0 bases clipped from V and 7 bases from J, the junction kept 7 bases outside the gene matches. CDR1 is MNHEY and CDR2 is SVGAGI in the germline V gene. The length of the CDR3 is 16 residues. CDR3 in amino acids: CASSYSSTGAGGELFF. The DNA for the CDR3 is TGTGCCAGCAGTTACTCTTCGACAGGGGCCGGCGGGGAGCTGTTTTTT.

The chain recombines TRBV28 with TRBJ1-2; weak D call: TRBD1 (6 bases). Looked up from germline, CDR1 is MDHEN and CDR2 is SYDVKM. This CDR3 is built from 13 residues. V lost 6 bases to trimming and J lost 8 bases, with 16 bases between them. This CDR3 is CASRSTGRQGYTF. CDR3 nucleotide sequence: TGTGCCAGCAGATCAACAGGGCGTCAAGGCTACACCTTC.

The rearrangement uses TRBV2 and TRBJ2-5; tentatively, D is TRBD2 (6 bases). The CDR3 has 16 residues. In germline, CDR1 is SNHLY, CDR2 FYNNEI. V was shortened by 0 bases and J by 5 bases, with 16 bases between the two germline ends. CDR3 protein: CASSEARNSGQETQYF. In DNA form, the CDR3 reads TGTGCCAGCAGTGAAGCGCGGAACAGCGGGCAGGAGACCCAGTACTTC.

The chain recombines TRBV19 with TRBJ1-1; maybe TRBD1 (5 bases). V lost 5 bases and J 6 bases, leaving 13 bases between the germline ends. Germline CDR1 reads LNHDA; CDR2 reads SQIVND (reference sequence). The CDR3 is 13 residues long. The CDR3 loop reads CASSEQGRAEAFF. The CDR3 nucleotides are TGTGCCAGTAGTGAGCAGGGTAGGGCTGAAGCTTTCTTT. Filled out from reference TRBV19 and TRBJ1-1, the complete variable domain reads DGGITQSPKYLFRKEGQNVTLSCEQNLNHDAMYWYRQDPGQGLRLIYYSQIVNDFQKGDIAEGYSVSREKKESFPLTVTSAQKNPTAFYLCASSEQGRAEAFFGQGTRLTVV.

J is TRBJ2-1 and V is TRBV7-9; 13 bases map to TRBD2. This CDR3 comprises 15 residues. Looked up from germline, CDR1 is SEHNR and CDR2 is FQNEAQ (reference sequence). V shed 8 bases, J shed 9 bases, and the junction held 10 bases outside the gene matches. The CDR3 is CASGTTSGGRGEQFF. The CDR3, as DNA: TGTGCCAGCGGCACGACTAGCGGGGGGCGTGGTGAGCAGTTCTTC.

J is TRBJ2-3 and V is TRBV10-2; D possibly corresponds to TRBD2 (6 bases). CDR3 size: 16 residues. CDR1 and CDR2 (germline): WSHSY, SAAADI. V lost 4 bases, J lost 2 bases, and 16 bases lay in between. The CDR3 nucleotides read TGCGCCAGCAGTGGTTCCGGGACTTTATACACAGATACGCAGTATTTT. It is translated as CASSGSGTLYTDTQYF.